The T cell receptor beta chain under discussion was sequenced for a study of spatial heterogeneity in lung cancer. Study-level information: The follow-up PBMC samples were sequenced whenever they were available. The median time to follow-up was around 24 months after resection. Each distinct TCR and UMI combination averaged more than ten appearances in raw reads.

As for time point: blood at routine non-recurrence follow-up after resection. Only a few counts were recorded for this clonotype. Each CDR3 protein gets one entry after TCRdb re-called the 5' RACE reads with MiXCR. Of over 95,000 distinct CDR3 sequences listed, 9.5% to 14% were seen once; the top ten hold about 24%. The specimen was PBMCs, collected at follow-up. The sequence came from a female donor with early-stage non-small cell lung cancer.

The CDR3 loop is CASSGGLAVGEQFF. As DNA, the CDR3 is TGCGCCAGCAGCGGGGGACTAGCGGTTGGCGAGCAGTTCTTC. This rearrangement joins TRBV5-1 to TRBJ2-1, with 11 positions matching TRBD2. This CDR3 is 14 amino acids long. Trimming took 4 bases from V and 10 from J; bases not matched to a gene: 7. Germline V gene data show CDR1 as SGHRS and CDR2 as YFSETQ.